A single sample is the source of the 26 T cell receptor beta chains below, sequenced in a study of tumor-infiltrating lymphocytes in primary liver carcinoma. Constant-region priming of approximately 0.55 ug total RNA yielded TCR beta cDNA. Investigators got TCR beta libraries out of three nested multiplex PCR rounds, done with slightly modified ARM-PCR. Forward primers for TRBV1-TRBV30 and a C-beta reverse primer served the first two PCR rounds, at 10 cycles each. Via MiXCR, TCRdb re-called the multiplex PCR reads, giving one row per CDR3 protein. This table holds approximately 330,000 distinct CDR3 sequences, approximately 65% found once. Germline DNA was also extracted, and blood RNA derived from unsorted whole blood. What was sequenced was peripheral blood. These receptors all come from a man between 40 and 49 years old with primary liver carcinoma and hepatitis B virus infection.

Concerning this clonotype: This sequence may be a read error, since a much larger clone differs from it by one base. V usage is TRBV10-3 and J usage is TRBJ2-5, with D tentatively TRBD1 or TRBD2 (5 bases each). Deletions cut 7 bases from V and 4 bases from J, with 16 bases between. Germline lookup yields CDR1 ENHRY and CDR2 SYGVKD. This CDR3 spans 14 amino acids. This CDR3 is CAITSTVGRETQYF. The CDR3 bases are TGTGCCATCACTTCGACAGTGGGACGAGAGACCCAGTACTTC.

The chain is built from TRBV5-6 and TRBJ1-4; D gene unclear. From germline, CDR1 is SGHDT and CDR2 YYEEEE. This CDR3 is 18 amino acids long. Trimming removed 1 base at V and 4 bases at J, with 20 bases between. CDR3 bases: TGTGCCAGCAGCTTGTTGGGAGTAGTGTTGGGCCGTAATGAAAAACTGTTTTTT. Translating gives CASSLLGVVLGRNEKLFF.

About this clonotype: Just one base apart from a much larger clone, this may be a read error. The chain is built from TRBV12-3 or TRBV12-4 and TRBJ2-7; 9 bases align to TRBD1. The CDR3 spans 15 residues. This CDR3 is CASRRDRGGTHEKYF. DNA for the CDR3: TGTGCCAGCAGACGAGACAGGGGGGGAACCCACGAGAAGTACTTC.

On this clonotype itself: The conserved phenylalanine or tryptophan normally closing the CDR3 is absent here, so this likely arose from a read error. The chain uses TRBV10-3 and TRBJ2-2; a possible D gene is TRBD1 (5 bases). CDR1 is ENHRY, CDR2 SYGVKD, per germline. CDR3 length equals 15 residues. The CDR3 protein is CAISESAQDTGELFS. DNA of the CDR3: TGTGCCATCAGTGAGTCGGCGCAGGACACCGGAGAGCTGTTTTCT.

Concerning this clonotype itself: This may stem from a read error, because a much larger clone lies one nucleotide away. This chain connects TRBV4-1 to TRBJ1-2; 9 nucleotides match TRBD1. Germline CDR1 reads MGHRA; CDR2 reads YSYEKL. After removal of 1 base from V and 10 bases from J, the junction contained 16 bases not matched to a gene. This CDR3 has 17 amino acids. CDR3 sequence reads: CASSQATPTGGFVAYTF. For the CDR3, the DNA is TGCGCCAGCAGCCAAGCTACTCCGACAGGGGGGTTCGTCGCCTACACCTTC.

Concerning this clonotype: A much larger clone differs from this one at a single base, so this may be a read error. The rearrangement uses TRBV6-1 and TRBJ2-7; a weak D match, TRBD1 (5 bases). CDR1 and CDR2 (germline): MNHNS, SASEGT. The CDR3 is 15 amino acids. CDR3 nucleotide sequence: TGTGCCTGCAGATATCTATCGACAGAGACCTACGAGCAGTACTTC. Amino acid sequence: CACRYLSTETYEQYF.

This clonotype has a single count. Relative to the germline gene, one junction end is altered; a read error may explain this. This rearrangement joins TRBV11-2 to TRBJ2-7; D call uncertain. The CDR3 loop spans 14 amino acids. CDR1 SGHAT and CDR2 FQNNGV come from the germline V gene. In DNA form, the CDR3 reads TGTGCCACCAGCCCTTCCGGGTTAGGCTACGAACAGTACTTC. Its translation is CATSPSGLGYEQYF. Combining the CDR3 with reference TRBV11-2 and TRBJ2-7 gives the whole variable domain EAGVAQSPRYKIIEKRQSVAFWCNPISGHATLYWYQQILGQGPKLLIQFQNNGVVDDSQLPKDRFSAERLKGVDSTLKIQPAKLEDSAVYLCATSPSGLGYEQYFGPGTRLTVT.

Of note for this clonotype: Relative to the germline gene, one junction end is altered; a read error may explain this. V and J are TRBV5-1 and TRBJ1-3; weak D call: TRBD1 (6 bases). The germline CDR1 and CDR2 sequences are SGHRS and YFSETQ. The CDR3 totals 14 residues. CDR3 in DNA: TGCGCCAGCAGCGTTACAGGGAGAGAAAACACCTTATATTTT. The encoded protein is CASSVTGRENTLYF.

This clonotype was observed a single time. The CDR3 end shows no conserved phenylalanine or tryptophan, and so a read error is likely. Because the CDR3's place on the DNA is in doubt, the DNA is left out and the CDR3 is given as listed by TCRdb. This chain joins TRBV11-2 and TRBJ2-7. Germline CDR1 is SGHAT and CDR2 is FQNNGV. Both ends counted, the CDR3 spans 12 residues. CDR3 amino acids: CASSASSYEQYS.

On this clonotype itself: Relative to the germline gene, one junction end is altered; a read error may explain this. The chain is built from TRBV11-2 and TRBJ1-2; D unresolved. The germline gives CDR1 SGHAT, CDR2 FQNNGV. This CDR3 comprises 12 residues. CDR3 nucleotides: TGTGCCTGTAGCCTCGGGCAAGAGGGCTACACTTTC. The encoded protein is CACSLGQEGYTF.

This clonotype showed up many times. The rearrangement links TRBV11-2 to TRBJ2-3; the D gene is possibly TRBD1 (6 bases). The germline V gene has CDR1 SGHAT and CDR2 FQNNGV. CDR3 length: 18 residues. Trimming removed 5 bases at V and 2 bases at J, with 23 bases between. The CDR3 nucleotides read TGTGCCAGCAGCATCTTATCGGCAACGGGACACAACACAGATACGCAGTATTTT. Residues: CASSILSATGHNTDTQYF.

This clonotype was seen only a few times. The J gene is TRBJ2-1, the V gene TRBV5-1; D possibly uses TRBD1 or TRBD2 (5 bases each). V lost 4 bases and J 8 bases, leaving 16 bases between the germline ends. The CDR3 contains 14 residues. Germline V CDR1 and CDR2: SGHRS, YFSETQ. CDR3 sequence: CASSPGLAVDEQFF. The CDR3 DNA is TGCGCCAGCAGCCCGGGGCTAGCAGTGGATGAGCAGTTCTTC.

A note on this clonotype: Possible read error: a much larger clone is one base away. Because the CDR3's place on the DNA is in doubt, the DNA is left out and the CDR3 is given as listed by TCRdb. The V gene is TRBV5-5, the J gene TRBJ2-3; the D call of TRBD2 is as the table states it, not checked on the DNA. The CDR3 spans 17 amino acids, including both terminal residues. Germline assignment: CDR1 SGHKS and CDR2 YYEKEE (reference sequence). CDR3 sequence: CASSLDFAGGNTDTRYF.

This clonotype was seen many times. CDR3 bases: TGTGCCAGCAGCTTCGGCAGCTCCTACGAGCAGTACTTC. The encoded protein is CASSFGSSYEQYF. The rearrangement uses TRBV11-2 and TRBJ2-7; D is ambiguous. V shed 3 bases and J shed 0 bases, with 6 bases lying between them. Germline CDR1 is SGHAT and CDR2 is FQNNGV. The CDR3 extends over 13 amino acids.

This clonotype was recorded a few times. V usage is TRBV6-1 and J usage is TRBJ2-1; D might be TRBD1 or TRBD2, each matching 5 bases. The CDR3 totals 17 residues. CDR1 is MNHNS, CDR2 SASEGT, per germline. The V and J ends lost 5 bases and 6 bases respectively, with 23 bases between them. As DNA, the CDR3 is TGTGCCAGCAGTTGGACGTTCCACCGGGACGCGTCCAATGAGCAGTTCTTC. This translates into CASSWTFHRDASNEQFF.

This clonotype was counted many times. This sequence joins TRBV6-5 and TRBJ2-2, with a possible D match to TRBD1 (5 bases). The CDR3 is 14 amino acids. Per the germline V gene, CDR1 is MNHEY and CDR2 is SVGAGI. V was cut by 6 bases and J by 6 bases, with 14 bases left in between. The CDR3 nucleotides are TGTGCCAGCAGAATTCAGGGAAGTGCCGGGGAGCTGTTTTTT. This translates into CASRIQGSAGELFF.

As concerns this clonotype: A read error is possible here, since a much larger clone lies one base away. This chain links TRBV10-3 with TRBJ1-3; tentative D call: TRBD1 (6 bases). Germline-derived CDR1 and CDR2 are ENHRY and SYGVKD. CDR3 length equals 14 residues. V lost 10 bases and J lost 2, with 15 bases in between. The CDR3 DNA sequence: TGTGCCACCGTTTTACAGGGAACTGGAAACACCATATATTTT. Translation: CATVLQGTGNTIYF.

The chain couples TRBV11-2 to TRBJ1-1; 9 bases match TRBD1. The germline V gene encodes CDR1 SGHAT and CDR2 FQNNGV. The ends lost 10 bases at V and 4 bases at J; junction bases unmatched: 22. This CDR3 is built from 18 residues. The CDR3 sequence is CATAPGTGTTPSCTEAFF. In nucleotides, the CDR3 is TGTGCCACCGCGCCCGGGACAGGGACTACCCCGAGCTGCACTGAAGCTTTCTTT.

As concerns this clonotype: An end of the junction differs from the germline gene, which may be a read error. The gene calls are TRBV6-2 or TRBV6-3 and TRBJ2-7, with 7 bases that match TRBD1. This CDR3 is built from 16 residues. Germline V lookup: CDR1 MNHEY, CDR2 SVGEGT. CDR3: CANSLSTGTVSYEQYF. CDR3 DNA: TGTGCCAACAGTTTATCAACCGGGACAGTCTCCTACGAGCAGTACTTC.

This chain uses TRBV6-5 with TRBJ2-3; D is ambiguous. Trimming removed 6 bases at V and 0 bases at J, with 13 bases between. The germline CDR1 and CDR2 sequences are MNHEY and SVGAGI. The CDR3 has 15 amino acids. The chain's CDR3 is CASRPVTSSTDTQYF. CDR3 nucleotide sequence: TGTGCCAGCAGGCCCGTGACATCTAGCACAGATACGCAGTATTTT.

V usage is TRBV6-5 and J usage is TRBJ2-7, with TRBD1 identical over 8 bases. Germline CDR1 and CDR2: MNHEY and SVGAGI. The CDR3 has 14 residues. The J segment lost 1 base and the V segment lost 10 bases, leaving 9 bases of the junction unmatched. The CDR3 sequence: CAIALGQGSYEQYF. The CDR3, as DNA: TGTGCCATAGCACTTGGACAGGGATCCTACGAGCAGTACTTC.

In its sample, this clonotype was seen many times. V gene TRBV11-2 combines with J gene TRBJ1-5, with 8 bases matching TRBD1. Per germline, CDR1 SGHAT and CDR2 FQNNGV. The CDR3 contains 13 residues. V gave up 5 bases and J gave up 7 bases; unmatched junction bases: 4. In DNA, the CDR3 is TGTGCCAGCAGCAAGACAGGGGACCAGCCCCAGCATTTT. It translates to CASSKTGDQPQHF.

The chain is built from TRBV11-2 and TRBJ2-7; no reliable D call. Germline CDR1 is SGHAT and CDR2 is FQNNGV. The CDR3 loop spans 11 amino acids. Trimming cost V 10 bases and J 6 bases, with 13 bases left between them. Here the CDR3 DNA reads TGTGCCAACGATGGTTACTTCGAGCAGTACTTC. This encodes CANDGYFEQYF.

This chain joins TRBV11-1 and TRBJ2-1, with 15 bases that match TRBD2. J was trimmed by 6 bases and V by 5 bases; bases with no gene match: 5. The CDR3 consists of 16 residues. The germline CDR1 and CDR2 sequences are SGHAT and FQDESV (reference sequence). CDR3 nucleotide sequence: TGTGCCAGCAGCACGGGACTAGCGGGAGGCCTCAATGAGCAGTTCTTC. This gives the protein CASSTGLAGGLNEQFF.

To note about this clonotype: At one end, the junction sequence differs from germline, possibly due to a read error. The chain uses TRBV12-3 or TRBV12-4 and TRBJ2-7; D may be TRBD1 or TRBD2 (5 bases each). This CDR3 comprises 14 residues. The CDR3: CVSTPSVGAYEQYF. CDR3 nucleotide sequence: TGTGTCAGCACCCCTAGTGTCGGGGCGTACGAGCAGTACTTC.

As regards this clonotype: Compared with germline, one end of the junction differs, possibly owing to a read error. This chain connects TRBV12-3 or TRBV12-4 to TRBJ2-7; D is ambiguous. The CDR3 consists of 13 residues. The DNA of the CDR3 is TGTACCAGCAGCCGACCCGACATATACGAGCAGTACTTC. This codes for CTSSRPDIYEQYF.